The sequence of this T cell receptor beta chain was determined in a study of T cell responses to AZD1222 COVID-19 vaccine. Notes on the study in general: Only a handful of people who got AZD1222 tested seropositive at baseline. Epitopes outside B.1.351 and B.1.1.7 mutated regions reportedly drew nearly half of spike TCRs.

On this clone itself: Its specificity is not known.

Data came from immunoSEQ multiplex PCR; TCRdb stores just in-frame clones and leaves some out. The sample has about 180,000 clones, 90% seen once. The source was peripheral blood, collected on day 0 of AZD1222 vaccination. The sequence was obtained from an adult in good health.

CDR3 sequence: CSVSRQGNIAYEQYF. DNA for the CDR3: TGCAGCGTGAGTAGGCAGGGTAATATAGCCTACGAGCAGTACTTC. The chain employs TRBV29-1 and TRBJ2-7; maybe TRBD1 (5 bases). Germline V gene data show CDR1 as SQVTM and CDR2 as ANQGSEA. V lost 6 bases to trimming and J lost 2 bases, with 20 bases between them. There are 15 residues in the CDR3.